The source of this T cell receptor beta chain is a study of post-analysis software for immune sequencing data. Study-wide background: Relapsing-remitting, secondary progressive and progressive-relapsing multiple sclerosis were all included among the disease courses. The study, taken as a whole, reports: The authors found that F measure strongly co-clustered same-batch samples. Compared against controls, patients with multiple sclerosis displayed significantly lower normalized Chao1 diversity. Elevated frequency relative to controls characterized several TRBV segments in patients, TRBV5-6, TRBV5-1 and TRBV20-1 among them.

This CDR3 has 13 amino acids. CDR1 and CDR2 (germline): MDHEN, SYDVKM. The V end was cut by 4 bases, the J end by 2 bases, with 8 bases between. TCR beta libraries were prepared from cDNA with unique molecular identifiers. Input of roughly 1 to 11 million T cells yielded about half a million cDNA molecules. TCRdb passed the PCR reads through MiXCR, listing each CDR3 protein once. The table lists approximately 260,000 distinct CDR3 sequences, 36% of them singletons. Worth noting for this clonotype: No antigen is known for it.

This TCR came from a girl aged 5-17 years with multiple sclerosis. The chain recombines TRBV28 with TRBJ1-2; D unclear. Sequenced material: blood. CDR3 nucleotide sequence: TGTGCCAGCAGTTCCAGGTCGAACTATGGCTACACCTTC. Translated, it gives CASSSRSNYGYTF.